These T cell receptor beta chains were read from a single sample in a study of T cells in Graves' hyperthyroidism and ophthalmopathy. From the multiplex PCR reads, TCRdb called clonotypes with MiXCR, one entry per CDR3 protein. The sample has about 280,000 distinct CDR3 sequences, 20% to 30% seen once. Sequencing was performed on blood. Receptors were obtained from a man aged 40-55 years with Graves' hyperthyroidism that later progressed to Graves' ophthalmopathy. CDR3s include the opening cysteine and the closing phenylalanine or tryptophan. A D gene is named only where the DNA matches it firmly. Some rows mark clone size as missing; the rest say once, few, many or name a class of expanded clone.

clone_size	v_call	d_call	cdr3_length	j_call	cdr3_aa	cdr3_nt
many	TRBV5-4	TRBD2	15	TRBJ2-7	CASSSGLAPTYEQYF	TGTGCCAGCAGTTCAGGACTAGCTCCTACCTACGAGCAGTACTTC
once	TRBV7-2	.	15	TRBJ2-2	CASSLGDIDTGELFF	TGTGCCAGCAGCTTAGGGGACATCGACACCGGGGAGCTGTTTTTT
many	TRBV28	.	15	TRBJ2-7	CASSSQGSSKYEQYF	TGTGCCAGCAGTTCCCAGGGATCTAGCAAGTACGAGCAGTACTTC
many	TRBV19	.	13	TRBJ2-6	CASQTSGANVLTF	TGTGCCAGTCAGACCTCTGGGGCCAACGTCCTGACTTTC
.	TRBV5-1	.	13	TRBJ2-5	CASSLTEQKTQYF	TGCGCCAGCAGCTTGACAGAGCAAAAGACCCAGTACTTC
many	TRBV2	TRBD2	13	TRBJ2-5	CATGGRVGETQYF	TGTGCCACCGGTGGGAGGGTTGGAGAGACCCAGTACTTC
many	TRBV24-1	.	13	TRBJ1-1	CATSDAGNTEAFF	TGTGCCACCAGTGATGCCGGGAACACTGAAGCTTTCTTT
.	TRBV28	.	14	TRBJ1-5	CASRRDRLNQPQHF	TGTGCCAGCAGGAGAGACCGCCTTAATCAGCCCCAGCATTTT
.	TRBV6-1	.	13	TRBJ1-1	CASSGRRDTEAFF	TGTGCCAGCAGTGGTAGGAGGGACACTGAAGCTTTCTTT
many	TRBV12-5	.	16	TRBJ1-1	CASKEDLGTGNTEAFF	TGTGCTAGCAAAGAGGATCTCGGGACCGGAAACACTGAAGCTTTCTTT
many	TRBV29-1	.	10	TRBJ2-5	CSVDEETQYF	TGCAGCGTGGACGAAGAGACCCAGTACTTC
many	TRBV27	TRBD2	15	TRBJ2-7	CASRRQAGSSYEQYF	TGTGCCAGTAGGCGACAAGCGGGAAGCTCCTACGAGCAGTACTTC
.	TRBV9	.	16	TRBJ2-7	CASSVDPRGASYEQYF	TGTGCCAGCAGCGTAGATCCCAGGGGGGCTTCCTACGAGCAGTACTTC
many	TRBV6-5	.	15	TRBJ1-5	CASSLLGGGNQPQHF	TGTGCCAGCAGCTTACTGGGGGGGGGCAATCAGCCCCAGCATTTT
.	TRBV28	.	14	TRBJ1-2	CASSPRPLAYGYTF	TGTGCCAGCAGCCCGCGACCCTTGGCCTATGGCTACACCTTC
.	TRBV30	TRBD1	16	TRBJ2-2	CAWSTGTGTAAGELFF	TGTGCCTGGAGCACCGGGACAGGGACAGCCGCAGGGGAGCTGTTTTTT
many	TRBV12-3/TRBV12-4	TRBD1	14	TRBJ1-1	CASSSTGSDTEAFF	TGTGCCAGCAGTTCGACAGGGTCGGACACTGAAGCTTTCTTT
many	TRBV7-9	TRBD1	15	TRBJ1-5	CASSPRDRNHQPQHF	TGTGCCAGCAGCCCCAGGGACAGGAATCATCAGCCCCAGCATTTT
many	TRBV3-1	.	15	TRBJ1-1	CASSLSVGVNTEAFF	TGTGCCAGCAGCCTGAGCGTAGGGGTGAACACTGAAGCTTTCTTT
many	TRBV7-6	.	16	TRBJ2-5	CASSLGWGSESETQYF	TGTGCCAGCAGCTTAGGTTGGGGGTCCGAGTCGGAGACCCAGTACTTC
once	TRBV27	.	13	TRBJ1-1	CASSSRTRDEAFF	TGTGCCAGCAGTTCCCGGACCCGGGATGAAGCTTTCTTT
many	TRBV6-5	.	15	TRBJ2-5	CASSYSLGFQETQYF	TGTGCCAGCAGTTACTCCTTGGGGTTCCAAGAGACCCAGTACTTC
many	TRBV6-5	.	16	TRBJ2-7	CASSYSTTTQTYEQYF	TGTGCCAGCAGTTACTCGACCACTACACAAACCTACGAGCAGTACTTC
.	TRBV12-3/TRBV12-4	.	14	TRBJ2-2	CASSQDGSTGELFF	TGTGCCAGCAGCCAGGACGGGAGCACCGGGGAGCTGTTTTTT
.	TRBV7-8	TRBD2	14	TRBJ2-7	CASAWWSGSHEQYF	TGTGCCAGCGCCTGGTGGAGCGGGAGTCACGAGCAGTACTTC
few	TRBV27	.	17	TRBJ2-5	CASSLKWQGGFRETQYF	TGTGCCAGCAGTTTAAAGTGGCAGGGAGGATTTAGGGAGACCCAGTACTTC
many	TRBV12-3/TRBV12-4	TRBD1	13	TRBJ1-1	CASSFRAGTGAFF	TGTGCCAGCAGCTTTCGGGCAGGGACAGGTGCTTTCTTT
.	TRBV20-1	.	16	TRBJ2-2	CSAFPGERSNTGELFF	TGCAGTGCTTTCCCTGGGGAGCGGTCGAACACCGGGGAGCTGTTTTTT
.	TRBV20-1	TRBD2	14	TRBJ2-7	CSARPTSGTYEQYF	TGCAGTGCTAGGCCTACTAGCGGGACCTACGAGCAGTACTTC
many	TRBV20-1	.	16	TRBJ1-5	CSARPNWGGINQPQHF	TGCAGTGCTAGACCAAACTGGGGGGGGATCAATCAGCCCCAGCATTTT
.	TRBV6-1	.	16	TRBJ2-5	CASSEAMGVRTETQYF	TGTGCCAGCAGCGAAGCGATGGGGGTCCGAACGGAGACCCAGTACTTC
many	TRBV25-1	.	14	TRBJ2-5	CASSEPVGQETQYF	TGTGCCAGCAGTGAACCAGTAGGCCAAGAGACCCAGTACTTC
many	TRBV6-1	TRBD2	14	TRBJ2-2	CASSPTSVTGELFF	TGTGCCAGCAGTCCCACTAGCGTCACCGGGGAGCTGTTTTTT
many	TRBV29-1	TRBD1	16	TRBJ2-2	CSVEELGGLNTGELFF	TGCAGCGTTGAAGAACTAGGGGGCTTAAACACCGGGGAGCTGTTTTTT
many	TRBV19	.	14	TRBJ1-5	CASSGDNSNQPQHF	TGTGCCAGTAGTGGGGATAATAGCAATCAGCCCCAGCATTTT
many	TRBV12-3/TRBV12-4	TRBD1	13	TRBJ1-2	CASSYDRDWGYTF	TGTGCCAGCAGTTACGACAGGGATTGGGGCTACACCTTC